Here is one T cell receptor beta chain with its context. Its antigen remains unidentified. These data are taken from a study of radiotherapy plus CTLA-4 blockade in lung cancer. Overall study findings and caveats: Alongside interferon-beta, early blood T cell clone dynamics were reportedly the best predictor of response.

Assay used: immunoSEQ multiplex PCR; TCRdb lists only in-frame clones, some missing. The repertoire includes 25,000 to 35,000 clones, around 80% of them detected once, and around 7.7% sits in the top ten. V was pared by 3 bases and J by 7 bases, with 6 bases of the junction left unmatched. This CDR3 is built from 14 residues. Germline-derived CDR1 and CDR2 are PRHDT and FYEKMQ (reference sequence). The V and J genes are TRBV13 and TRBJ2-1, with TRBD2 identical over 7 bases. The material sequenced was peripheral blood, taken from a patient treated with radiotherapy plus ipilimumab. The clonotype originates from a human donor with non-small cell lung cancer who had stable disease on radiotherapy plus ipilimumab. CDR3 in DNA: TGTGCCAGCAGCTTTCGTGGGGGGGAGAATGAGCAGTTCTTC. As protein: CASSFRGGENEQFF.